A single sample is the source of the 26 T cell receptor beta chains below, sequenced in a study of blood T cells in healthy people across ages. Primed by a sample-barcoded 5' primer and a J-beta primer mix, a second PCR proceeded for about 6 to 12 cycles. TCRdb independently ran MiXCR on the 5' RACE reads; one entry per CDR3 protein. The sample lists about 680,000 distinct CDR3 sequences, around half occurring once. The source material was blood. These TCRs come from a woman in her sixties in good health.

The chain joins TRBV6-5 to TRBJ2-2; TRBD1 might be the D (6 bases). Trimming stripped 4 bases from V and 6 bases from J, with 12 bases between. Germline-derived CDR1 and CDR2 are MNHEY and SVGAGI. The CDR3 is 14 amino acids. DNA for the CDR3: TGTGCCAGCAGTTCCCAACCAGGGGCCGGGGAGCTGTTTTTT. It is translated as CASSSQPGAGELFF.

The chain is built from TRBV5-1 and TRBJ1-1; D gene uncertain. The CDR3 spans 15 residues. CDR1 and CDR2 from the germline V gene are SGHRS and YFSETQ. The V and J ends lost 0 bases and 2 bases respectively, with 11 bases between them. Written as DNA, the CDR3 is TGCGCCAGCAGCTTGGGCCTCAACATCAACACTGAAGCTTTCTTT. It codes for CASSLGLNINTEAFF.

V usage is TRBV5-6 and J usage is TRBJ2-5; D may correspond to TRBD1 or TRBD2 (5 bases each). CDR3 length: 14 amino acids. The germline CDR1 and CDR2 sequences are SGHDT and YYEEEE. Trimming cost V 3 bases and J 2 bases, with 11 bases left between them. The CDR3, as DNA: TGTGCCAGCAGCTCCGAGGGGAAACAAGAGACCCAGTACTTC. This translates into CASSSEGKQETQYF.

The gene calls are TRBV30 and TRBJ2-3; TRBD2 aligns across 14 bases. The length of the CDR3 is 16 residues. J lost 6 bases, V lost 4 bases, and 9 bases had no gene match. Germline V lookup: CDR1 GTSNPN, CDR2 SVGIG (reference sequence). The CDR3, as DNA: TGTGCCTGGACCATTGGACTAGCGGGAGGCTGGGATACGCAGTATTTT. This codes for CAWTIGLAGGWDTQYF.

V and J are TRBV7-9 and TRBJ2-2, with D tentatively TRBD2 (6 bases). Germline V gives CDR1 SEHNR, CDR2 FQNEAQ (reference sequence). The CDR3 is 14 amino acids. The ends were cut back, 5 bases at V and 3 bases at J, with 10 bases in the middle. CDR3 in amino acids: CASSPRGDTGELFF. The CDR3, as DNA: TGTGCCAGCAGCCCACGCGGGGACACCGGGGAGCTGTTTTTT.

The chain joins TRBV3-1 to TRBJ2-1, with 7 bases lining up with TRBD2. Germline CDR1 LGHDT, CDR2 YNNKEL (reference sequence). The CDR3 length is 18 residues. The V and J ends lost 0 bases and 4 bases, in that order; junction bases with no gene match: 12. CDR3 sequence reads: CASSQDRRGGGSYNEQFF. CDR3 nucleotide sequence: TGTGCCAGCAGCCAAGATCGTAGGGGCGGGGGTTCGTACAATGAGCAGTTCTTC.

This chain links TRBV7-2 with TRBJ2-7, with 8 bases lining up with TRBD1. Germline V lookup: CDR1 SGHTA, CDR2 FQGNSA. V lost 4 bases to trimming and J lost 3 bases; unmatched junction nucleotides: 8. The CDR3 is made up of 15 amino acids. The chain's CDR3 is CASSSGQGGLYEQYF. Here the CDR3 DNA reads TGTGCCAGCAGCTCCGGACAGGGCGGCCTCTACGAGCAGTACTTC.

CDR3 residues: CASSLRTSNGYTF. The CDR3 nucleotides are TGTGCCAGCAGTTTAAGGACCTCTAATGGCTACACCTTC. The V call is TRBV12-3 or TRBV12-4, the J call TRBJ1-2; D is unclear. This CDR3 has 13 amino acids. With 2 bases removed from V and 6 bases from J, the gap between germline ends came to 10 bases.

J is TRBJ2-5 and V is TRBV28; D may be TRBD1 or TRBD2 (5 bases each). Germline values: CDR1 MDHEN, CDR2 SYDVKM. The CDR3 length is 15 residues. Trimming shortened V by 4 bases and J by 5 bases, and 17 bases separated the two germline ends. The CDR3 DNA sequence: TGTGCCAGCAGTTATCCCCAGGGAGTAGGGGAGACCCAGTACTTC. Translating gives CASSYPQGVGETQYF.

The sample holds a few counts of this clonotype. The CDR3 region is CASSLLKGIGGAATNEKLFF. The CDR3 DNA is TGTGCCAGCAGTTTATTAAAAGGGATTGGAGGGGCCGCAACTAATGAAAAACTGTTTTTT. This rearrangement joins TRBV28 to TRBJ1-4; maybe TRBD1 (5 bases). Per the germline V gene, CDR1 is MDHEN and CDR2 is SYDVKM. The CDR3 contains 20 residues. V shed 1 base and J shed 0 bases, with 21 bases lying between them. Together with reference TRBV28 and TRBJ1-4, the CDR3 gives the full variable domain: DVKVTQSSRYLVKRTGEKVFLECVQDMDHENMFWYRQDPGLGLRLIYFSYDVKMKEKGDIPEGYSVSREKKERFSLILESASTNQTSMYLCASSLLKGIGGAATNEKLFFGSGTQLSVL.

This rearrangement joins TRBV6-1 to TRBJ1-1; 7 nucleotides line up with TRBD1. The CDR3 length is 14 residues. V shed 7 bases, J shed 4 bases, and the junction held 9 bases outside the gene matches. Germline lookup yields CDR1 MNHNS and CDR2 SASEGT. The CDR3 here is CASKLGGYGTEAFF. CDR3 nucleotides: TGTGCCAGCAAGTTAGGGGGCTACGGCACTGAAGCTTTCTTT.

This clonotype was recorded a few times. The chain combines TRBV7-9 with TRBJ1-2; D might be TRBD1 (5 bases). V gave up 0 bases and J gave up 8 bases, with 16 bases separating them. The germline V gene has CDR1 SEHNR and CDR2 FQNEAQ (reference sequence). This CDR3 has 15 amino acids. CDR3 nucleotide sequence: TGTGCCAGCAGCTTAGCCCCGGGGGAGTACACCGGCTACACCTTC. Translation: CASSLAPGEYTGYTF.

This chain links TRBV2 with TRBJ2-7; 7 bases are shared with TRBD1. V dropped 8 bases and J dropped 5; count of bases not matched to a gene: 6. CDR1 SNHLY and CDR2 FYNNEI come from the germline V gene. The CDR3 is 12 amino acids. The CDR3 DNA is TGTGCCAGCGCCAACAGGGGCCACGAGCAGTACTTC. Its translation is CASANRGHEQYF.

Note on this clonotype: With a much larger clone just one base away, this may be a read error. This chain uses TRBV28 with TRBJ2-7; D possibly matches TRBD1 or TRBD2 (5 bases each). CDR1 is MDHEN, CDR2 SYDVKM, per germline. This CDR3 is built from 14 residues. The V gene lost 10 bases and the J gene lost 0 bases, with 16 bases spanning the gap. The CDR3 protein is CANRTGTASYEQYF. The CDR3 DNA reads TGTGCCAACAGGACTGGAACGGCCTCCTACGAGCAGTACTTC.

This sequence joins TRBV5-1 and TRBJ2-1; TRBD2 matches at 7 bases. Germline V gives CDR1 SGHRS, CDR2 YFSETQ. V was clipped by 0 bases and J by 7 bases; unmatched bases: 13. The CDR3 is 17 residues long. CDR3 loop: CASSLALSSGRGNEQFF. In DNA form, the CDR3 reads TGCGCCAGCAGCTTGGCCTTGTCAAGCGGGCGGGGGAATGAGCAGTTCTTC.

The J gene is TRBJ2-4, the V gene TRBV20-1; D perhaps matches TRBD2 (6 bases). The better agreement between TRBJ2-7 and the DNA end casts doubt on the J call. The V gene's germline CDR1 is DFQATT and CDR2 SNEGSKA (reference sequence). This CDR3 comprises 15 residues. The CDR3 coding sequence is TGCAGTGCTAGAGAACGGGGAGGAAATTCCTACGAGCAGTACTTC. This sequence encodes CSARERGGNSYEQYF.

V usage is TRBV4-3 and J usage is TRBJ2-3; D is unclear. The CDR3 spans 17 residues. Between the trimmed V and J ends, which lost 0 bases and 1 base, there was a span of 14 bases. The germline gives CDR1 LGHNA, CDR2 YSLEER. The CDR3 sequence is CASSQDSHTKGTDTQYF. As DNA, the CDR3 is TGCGCCAGCAGCCAAGATTCCCACACCAAGGGCACAGATACGCAGTATTTT.

This chain connects TRBV18 to TRBJ2-7, with 8 bases aligning to TRBD1. The CDR3 length is 15 residues. V lost 0 bases to trimming and J lost 1 base; unmatched junction nucleotides: 2. Germline V gene sequence: CDR1 KGHSH, CDR2 LQKENI. The CDR3 loop is CASSPPTGGSYEQYF. The CDR3, as DNA: TGTGCCAGCTCACCACCCACAGGGGGTTCCTACGAGCAGTACTTC.

V usage is TRBV27 and J usage is TRBJ2-7, with a possible D match to TRBD2 (5 bases). Trimming cost V 6 bases and J 5 bases, with 20 bases left between them. The length of the CDR3 is 15 residues. Germline V gene lookup returns CDR1 MNHEY and CDR2 SMNVEV (reference sequence). The CDR3: CASRNTRLNNHEQYF. The CDR3 DNA reads as TGTGCCAGCAGAAATACTAGGTTGAATAACCACGAGCAGTACTTC.

The sample holds a few counts of this clonotype. The CDR3 nucleotides read TGCAGTGCCCGTGACACGTGGGACATTCAGTACTTC. Translation: CSARDTWDIQYF. The chain is built from TRBV20-1 and TRBJ2-4; D not resolved. Trimming took off 6 bases at V and 8 bases at J, with 14 bases between the two ends. The germline gives CDR1 DFQATT, CDR2 SNEGSKA (reference sequence). The CDR3 loop spans 12 amino acids.

J is TRBJ2-7 and V is TRBV28; TRBD2 is a possible D gene (5 bases). Trimming cost V 3 bases and J 4 bases, with 16 bases left between them. CDR1 and CDR2 from the germline V gene are MDHEN and SYDVKM. The CDR3 runs to 15 residues. The CDR3 loop is CASSFGKGFGYEQYF. As DNA, the CDR3 is TGTGCCAGCAGTTTCGGGAAGGGATTCGGGTACGAGCAGTACTTC.

J is TRBJ2-2 and V is TRBV28; TRBD1 matches 7 bases. This CDR3 has 16 residues. Germline V CDR1 and CDR2: MDHEN, SYDVKM. Trimming cost V 9 bases and J 8 bases; bases outside gene matches: 18. This CDR3 is CASRGEDRPSRGELFF. The DNA for the CDR3 is TGTGCCAGTAGGGGAGAGGACAGGCCATCACGGGGGGAGCTGTTTTTT. Using reference TRBV28 and TRBJ2-2 for the parts outside the CDR3, the full variable domain is DVKVTQSSRYLVKRTGEKVFLECVQDMDHENMFWYRQDPGLGLRLIYFSYDVKMKEKGDIPEGYSVSREKKERFSLILESASTNQTSMYLCASRGEDRPSRGELFFGEGSRLTVL.

The chain couples TRBV7-9 to TRBJ2-7; D unresolved. The CDR3 extends over 15 amino acids. Germline V CDR1 and CDR2: SEHNR, FQNEAQ (reference sequence). V dropped 4 bases and J dropped 1 base, with 14 bases sitting between them. CDR3 DNA sequence: TGTGCCAGCAGCTCTACGAGAGCACGGTCCTACGAGCAGTACTTC. This translates into CASSSTRARSYEQYF. The whole variable domain, remainder taken from reference TRBV7-9 and TRBJ2-7, is DTGVSQNPRHKITKRGQNVTFRCDPISEHNRLYWYRQTLGQGPEFLTYFQNEAQLEKSRLLSDRFSAERPKGSFSTLEIQRTEQGDSAMYLCASSSTRARSYEQYFGPGTRLTVT.

The chain links TRBV24-1 to TRBJ2-7; D may be TRBD1 (6 bases). The CDR3 totals 16 residues. Germline V lookup: CDR1 KGHDR, CDR2 SFDVKD. V was shortened by 2 bases and J by 6 bases, with 19 bases between the two germline ends. The CDR3 protein is CATSDSRRGSAGEQYF. CDR3 in DNA: TGTGCCACCAGTGATTCCCGAAGGGGGTCTGCCGGCGAGCAGTACTTC.

The chain links TRBV5-6 to TRBJ2-3; 13 nucleotides agree with TRBD2. This CDR3 region has 20 residues. With 3 bases clipped from V and 3 bases from J, the junction kept 16 bases outside the gene matches. In germline, CDR1 is SGHDT, CDR2 YYEEEE. As DNA, the CDR3 is TGTGCCAGCAGCTCCCTCCTACTAGCGGGAGGGCCGGATGGAACAGATACGCAGTATTTT. Translation: CASSSLLLAGGPDGTDTQYF.

This clonotype was seen many times. The chain combines TRBV7-2 with TRBJ2-7; tentative D call: TRBD1 (6 bases). The CDR3 runs to 14 residues. Germline CDR1 SGHTA, CDR2 FQGNSA. V gave up 1 base and J gave up 2 bases, with 9 bases separating them. CDR3 nucleotide sequence: TGTGCCAGCAGCTTAGGAGGGACAACCTACGAGCAGTACTTC. Its translation is CASSLGGTTYEQYF.